The 9 T cell receptor beta chains below come from one sample, sequenced in a study of cytomegalovirus exposure and HLA in healthy donors (dated by TCRdb to between 2016 and 2019). Libraries were built with the immunoSEQ multiplex PCR assay. The multiplex PCR relied on a mix of 60 forward primers for TCR Vbeta segments and 13 reverse primers for TCR Jbeta segments. Not all clones reach the TCRdb copy of this immuneACCESS table, which keeps in-frame sequences only. Checked studies attribute under half of the gap to unresolved V genes and leave the rest unexplained. A total of about 160,000 clones appear in this sample, approximately 79% of them only once. Together, the top ten hold about 2.2% of the sample. Material: PBMCs. The receptors were sampled from a man in his forties in good health and CMV-seronegative.

The chain combines TRBV7-6 with TRBJ1-6; D uncertain. The germline V gene encodes CDR1 SGHVS and CDR2 FNYEAQ. The CDR3 consists of 14 residues. Trimming stripped 0 bases from V and 8 bases from J, with 8 bases between. The chain's CDR3 is CASSLASGHSPLHF. The CDR3 DNA sequence: TGTGCCAGCAGCTTAGCATCTGGCCATTCACCCCTCCACTTT.

As concerns this clone: Germline is not matched at one junction end, which may reflect a read error. The gene calls are TRBV7-9 and TRBJ2-1, with TRBD2 matching 8 bases. The V gene's germline CDR1 is SEHNR and CDR2 FQNEAQ (reference sequence). The length of the CDR3 is 14 residues. The CDR3 nucleotides read TGTTCCAGCAGCCGACTAGCGTTGTACAATGAGCAGTTCTTC. It encodes CSSSRLALYNEQFF.

The chain employs TRBV27 and TRBJ2-5; 8 positions match TRBD2. J gave up 1 base and V 0 bases, and 4 bases lay outside the gene matches. Germline CDR1 and CDR2: MNHEY and SMNVEV (reference sequence). This CDR3 has 16 residues. The CDR3 here is CASSLSPTSAQETQYF. The DNA of the CDR3 is TGTGCCAGCAGTTTATCCCCGACTAGCGCCCAAGAGACCCAGTACTTC.

V usage is TRBV27 and J usage is TRBJ1-1; D not certain. The CDR3 is 14 residues long. The germline V and J ends were trimmed by 5 bases and 1 base, with 11 bases remaining between them. Germline V gene lookup returns CDR1 MNHEY and CDR2 SMNVEV (reference sequence). In DNA form, the CDR3 reads TGTGCCAGCAGTCTAAATTCGGGGAACACTGAAGCTTTCTTT. This codes for CASSLNSGNTEAFF.

A single count supports this clone. The chain recombines TRBV11-3 with TRBJ2-1; 8 positions agree with TRBD1. The germline V gene encodes CDR1 SGHNT and CDR2 YENEEA. The V gene end was trimmed by 5 bases and the J gene end by 6 bases; junction bases not matched to a gene: 6. This CDR3 contains 14 residues. Here the CDR3 reads CASSQRTGSNEQFF. CDR3 coding DNA: TGTGCCAGCAGCCAGCGGACAGGGTCCAATGAGCAGTTCTTC.

This rearrangement joins TRBV27 to TRBJ2-1; no firm D call. Germline CDR1 is MNHEY and CDR2 is SMNVEV (reference sequence). The CDR3 loop spans 15 amino acids. V lost 3 bases to trimming and J lost 2 bases, with 11 bases between them. The CDR3 loop is CASSFPGLPYNEQFF. The CDR3 DNA sequence: TGTGCCAGCAGTTTCCCAGGCTTACCCTACAATGAGCAGTTCTTC.

The genes are TRBV10-3 and TRBJ2-7, with D possibly being TRBD2 (5 bases). From germline, CDR1 is ENHRY and CDR2 SYGVKD. The V end lost 6 bases, the J end lost 5 bases, and 8 bases lay between the germline ends. CDR3 length: 11 amino acids. The CDR3 protein is CAISLEDEQYF. CDR3 DNA: TGTGCCATCAGCCTGGAGGACGAGCAGTACTTC.

V and J are TRBV19 and TRBJ2-7; 7 nucleotides align to TRBD2. Germline CDR1 and CDR2: LNHDA and SQIVND (reference sequence). Trimming at V came to 5 bases and at J to 0 bases, leaving 13 bases not matched to a gene. The CDR3 has 17 residues. CDR3 protein: CASSPVRGSGSSYEQYF. The CDR3 region has the DNA TGTGCCAGTAGTCCCGTACGTGGTAGCGGGTCCTCCTACGAGCAGTACTTC.

The chain has TRBV7-2 and TRBJ1-2; D unresolved. Germline V CDR1 and CDR2: SGHTA, FQGNSA. V was clipped by 0 bases and J by 2 bases, with 4 bases between them. This CDR3 has 13 residues. The CDR3 nucleotides are TGTGCCAGCAGCTTAGCTGGCAACTATGGCTACACCTTC. Translating it yields CASSLAGNYGYTF. Supplemented by reference TRBV7-2 and TRBJ1-2, the full variable domain reads GAGVSQSPSNKVTEKGKDVELRCDPISGHTALYWYRQSLGQGLEFLIYFQGNSAPDKSGLPSDRFSAERTGGSVSTLTIQRTQQEDSAVYLCASSLAGNYGYTFGSGTRLTVV.